Listed here are 27 T cell receptor beta chains from one sample, sequenced in a study of blood T cell repertoires in COVID-19. The protocol was immunoSEQ multiplex PCR, while the TCRdb copy is restricted to in-frame clones and leaves out a portion. Among 280,000 or so clones, approximately 89% were seen once, and the ten largest hold around 13%. Source material: peripheral blood. Receptors originate from a woman in her fifties or sixties with acute or convalescent COVID-19.

The gene calls are TRBV27 and TRBJ1-5; TRBD1 might be the D (5 bases). CDR1 is MNHEY, CDR2 SMNVEV, per germline (reference sequence). CDR3 length equals 17 residues. With 7 bases removed from V and 3 bases from J, the gap between germline ends came to 22 bases. This chain's CDR3 is CASKQGRSSVDNQPQHF. The CDR3 nucleotides read TGTGCCAGCAAGCAGGGTAGGTCGAGCGTGGACAATCAGCCCCAGCATTTT.

The chain links TRBV5-6 to TRBJ2-5; 9 bases are shared with TRBD2. This CDR3 spans 14 amino acids. J lost 5 bases, V lost 0 bases, and 2 bases had no gene match. Germline lookup yields CDR1 SGHDT and CDR2 YYEEEE. CDR3 in DNA: TGTGCCAGCAGCTTGGAGCTAGCGGGGGAGACCCAGTACTTC. It specifies CASSLELAGETQYF.

The V call is TRBV2, the J call TRBJ2-1, with 9 bases aligning to TRBD2. CDR3 length equals 15 residues. V shed 4 bases, J shed 5 bases, and the junction held 6 bases outside the gene matches. CDR1 is SNHLY, CDR2 FYNNEI, per germline. CDR3 in DNA: TGTGCCAGCAGTGTTGCGGGGGGGCTAAACAATGAGCAGTTCTTC. Its protein is CASSVAGGLNNEQFF.

This chain joins TRBV7-6 and TRBJ2-1; 7 bases fit TRBD2. The CDR3 is 17 amino acids. Per the germline V gene, CDR1 is SGHVS and CDR2 is FNYEAQ. The trim removed 4 bases at V and 0 bases at J, leaving 9 bases unmatched. The CDR3 loop reads CASSSKRGWSSYNEQFF. CDR3 DNA sequence: TGTGCCAGCAGCTCTAAGCGGGGTTGGAGCTCCTACAATGAGCAGTTCTTC.

Remarks on this clone: In the same sample, other DNA sequences code for this CDR3. The V gene is TRBV19, the J gene TRBJ2-1, with D possibly being TRBD2 (5 bases). Germline V gene data show CDR1 as LNHDA and CDR2 as SQIVND (reference sequence). This CDR3 has 15 amino acids. V was pared by 3 bases and J by 0 bases, with 9 bases between. The CDR3 here is CASSISGSSYNEQFF. For the CDR3, the DNA is TGTGCCAGTAGTATTTCGGGGAGCTCCTACAATGAGCAGTTCTTC.

This clone has more than one count but fewer than ten. The genes are TRBV7-9 and TRBJ1-5; D call uncertain. The CDR3 is 13 residues long. The germline V and J ends were trimmed by 1 base and 6 bases, with 7 bases remaining between them. Germline loops: CDR1 SEHNR, CDR2 FQNEAQ (reference sequence). The CDR3 bases are TGTGCCAGCAGCTTAGGAAGCCCTCAGCCCCAGCATTTT. Encoded protein: CASSLGSPQPQHF. The variable domain in full, completed from reference TRBV7-9 and TRBJ1-5, reads DTGVSQNPRHKITKRGQNVTFRCDPISEHNRLYWYRQTLGQGPEFLTYFQNEAQLEKSRLLSDRFSAERPKGSFSTLEIQRTEQGDSAMYLCASSLGSPQPQHFGDGTRLSIL.

The genes are TRBV24-1 and TRBJ1-1; D is unresolved. The germline CDR1 and CDR2 sequences are KGHDR and SFDVKD. V was pared by 5 bases and J by 4 bases, with 13 bases between. This CDR3 spans 14 amino acids. The CDR3 reads CATSGGQVGTEAFF. The CDR3 coding sequence is TGTGCCACCAGTGGTGGTCAGGTGGGCACTGAAGCTTTCTTT.

V gene TRBV7-9 combines with J gene TRBJ2-7; D may be TRBD2 (5 bases). The CDR3 totals 16 residues. The V end lost 2 bases, the J end lost 0 bases, and 14 bases lay between the germline ends. Germline V lookup: CDR1 SEHNR, CDR2 FQNEAQ (reference sequence). The CDR3, as DNA: TGTGCCAGCAGCTTAAGTCTAGATGGGAGCTCCTACGAGCAGTACTTC. It translates to CASSLSLDGSSYEQYF.

This chain connects TRBV6-5 to TRBJ2-7; 9 bases map to TRBD1. After removal of 8 bases from V and 1 base from J, the junction contained 3 bases not matched to a gene. The germline CDR1 and CDR2 sequences are MNHEY and SVGAGI. There are 13 residues in the CDR3. The CDR3: CASSGTGSYEQYF. CDR3 in DNA: TGTGCCAGCTCCGGGACAGGGTCCTACGAGCAGTACTTC.

V usage is TRBV7-8 and J usage is TRBJ2-3; the match to TRBD2 covers 10 bases. J lost 2 bases, V lost 6 bases, and 8 bases had no gene match. From germline, CDR1 is SGHVS and CDR2 FQNEAQ. This CDR3 contains 16 residues. The CDR3 DNA reads as TGTGCCAGCAGGGAGCCGGGACTAGCGCTCACAGATACGCAGTATTTT. Amino acids: CASREPGLALTDTQYF.

The chain employs TRBV3-1 (or the pseudogene TRBV3-2) and TRBJ1-2; D is perhaps TRBD1 (6 bases). CDR1 LGHDT and CDR2 YNNKEL come from the germline V gene (reference sequence). V shed 6 bases and J shed 0 bases, with 14 bases lying between them. The CDR3 sequence is 15 residues long. For the CDR3, the DNA is TGTGCCAGCAGAACCCAAGGGGGTTCTAACTATGGCTACACCTTC. Protein product: CASRTQGGSNYGYTF.

The chain joins TRBV29-1 to TRBJ2-1, with D possibly matching TRBD1 (6 bases). This CDR3 has 13 residues. Between the trimmed V and J ends, which lost 3 bases and 3 bases, there was a span of 9 bases. Germline V gene lookup returns CDR1 SQVTM and CDR2 ANQGSEA. The CDR3 DNA sequence: TGCAGCGTTGAGGAGGACAGCTACAATGAGCAGTTCTTC. Its protein product is CSVEEDSYNEQFF.

This chain joins TRBV2 and TRBJ1-6; 7 positions agree with TRBD1. Per germline, CDR1 SNHLY and CDR2 FYNNEI. This CDR3 has 14 amino acids. Trimming removed 6 bases from V and 5 bases from J; junction bases left unmatched: 4. CDR3 sequence: CASSRTGDNSPLHF. In nucleotides, the CDR3 is TGTGCCAGCAGCAGGACAGGAGATAATTCACCCCTCCACTTT.

The CDR3 here is CASSPGLAGGIDTQYF. The CDR3 coding sequence is TGTGCCAGCAGCCCTGGACTAGCGGGGGGAATAGATACGCAGTATTTT. The V call is TRBV7-3, the J call TRBJ2-3, with 14 bases lining up with TRBD2. The junction had 6 bases not matched to a gene; V was cut back by 5 bases and J by 5 bases. Germline-derived CDR1 and CDR2 are SGHTA and FQGTGA. The CDR3 runs 16 residues.

The chain links TRBV28 to TRBJ1-5; D possibly corresponds to TRBD1 (5 bases). Germline CDR1 and CDR2: MDHEN and SYDVKM. CDR3 length: 12 amino acids. The ends were cut back, 6 bases at V and 5 bases at J, with 8 bases in the middle. The CDR3 loop reads CASSPGHQPQHF. The CDR3 bases are TGTGCCAGCAGCCCAGGGCATCAGCCCCAGCATTTT.

The gene calls are TRBV5-1 and TRBJ1-6; 8 bases agree with TRBD1. J lost 5 bases, V lost 4 bases, and 5 bases had no gene match. Germline loops: CDR1 SGHRS, CDR2 YFSETQ. The CDR3 extends over 15 amino acids. The CDR3 DNA sequence: TGCGCCAGCAGCCGACCAGGGGGCGATAATTCACCCCTCCACTTT. Translation: CASSRPGGDNSPLHF.

The V gene is TRBV7-2, the J gene TRBJ2-3; D is undetermined. V was cut by 4 bases and J by 4 bases, with 9 bases left in between. CDR1 is SGHTA and CDR2 is FQGNSA in the germline V gene. The CDR3 has 13 amino acids. CDR3 nucleotide sequence: TGTGCCAGCAGCTCGCAGCGCTCAGATACGCAGTATTTT. Protein: CASSSQRSDTQYF.

The chain employs TRBV28 and TRBJ1-1; 7 bases map to TRBD1. V gave up 5 bases and J gave up 4 bases; unmatched junction bases: 7. The length of the CDR3 is 14 residues. The germline gives CDR1 MDHEN, CDR2 SYDVKM. DNA for the CDR3: TGTGCCAGCAGTGGACCAGGGGGAGGCACTGAAGCTTTCTTT. Translated, it gives CASSGPGGGTEAFF. Based on the CDR3 plus reference TRBV28 and TRBJ1-1, the full variable domain is DVKVTQSSRYLVKRTGEKVFLECVQDMDHENMFWYRQDPGLGLRLIYFSYDVKMKEKGDIPEGYSVSREKKERFSLILESASTNQTSMYLCASSGPGGGTEAFFGQGTRLTVV.

The rearrangement links TRBV4-2 to TRBJ2-2; 11 nucleotides agree with TRBD1. Germline lookup yields CDR1 LGHNA and CDR2 YNFKEQ. This CDR3 comprises 16 residues. Germline trimming cut 0 bases from V and 7 bases from J; bases unmatched to any gene: 4. Here the CDR3 reads CASSQEDRGHGGELFF. The CDR3 DNA is TGTGCCAGCAGCCAAGAGGACAGGGGGCACGGCGGGGAGCTGTTTTTT.

This clone was picked up a small number of times. The chain links TRBV7-2 to TRBJ2-2; possibly TRBD1 for D (6 bases). Germline V gene sequence: CDR1 SGHTA, CDR2 FQGNSA. This CDR3 region has 13 residues. V dropped 1 base and J dropped 8 bases, with 8 bases sitting between them. CDR3 protein: CASSLDRAGELFF. The CDR3 DNA sequence: TGTGCCAGCAGCTTAGACAGGGCTGGGGAGCTGTTTTTT.

The chain is built from TRBV16 and TRBJ2-5, with unresolved D. Trimming took 0 bases from V and 5 from J, leaving 10 bases between them. Germline assignment: CDR1 KGHSY and CDR2 FQNENV. The length of the CDR3 is 14 residues. The CDR3 here is CASSQSSVRETQYF. The CDR3 nucleotides are TGTGCCAGCAGCCAATCCTCGGTCCGTGAGACCCAGTACTTC.

The gene calls are TRBV24-1 and TRBJ2-5; tentative D call: TRBD2 (5 bases). The V gene lost 7 bases and the J gene lost 3 bases, with 17 bases spanning the gap. This CDR3 contains 15 residues. From germline, CDR1 is KGHDR and CDR2 SFDVKD. The CDR3 DNA reads TGTGCCACCAGCCCCTCAGGAGGAGTTAAAGAGACCCAGTACTTC. The encoded protein is CATSPSGGVKETQYF.

The rearrangement links TRBV5-5 to TRBJ2-7; 7 bases align to TRBD1. In germline, CDR1 is SGHKS, CDR2 YYEKEE (reference sequence). V lost 0 bases to trimming and J lost 3 bases; unmatched junction nucleotides: 3. The CDR3 is made up of 14 amino acids. CDR3 in amino acids: CASSLEGQFYEQYF. CDR3 DNA: TGTGCCAGCAGCTTGGAGGGACAGTTCTACGAGCAGTACTTC.

This clone was recorded a few times. J is TRBJ1-4 and V is TRBV4-3; possibly TRBD1 for D (5 bases). Trimming stripped 0 bases from V and 6 bases from J, with 14 bases between. This CDR3 is built from 16 residues. Per germline, CDR1 LGHNA and CDR2 YSLEER. The CDR3 here is CASSQEVGRWYEKLFF. The CDR3 nucleotides read TGCGCCAGCAGCCAAGAGGTGGGGCGGTGGTATGAAAAACTGTTTTTT.

The rearrangement links TRBV4-2 to TRBJ2-5, with 9 bases matching TRBD1. V dropped 2 bases and J dropped 5; count of bases not matched to a gene: 9. Germline V gene data show CDR1 as LGHNA and CDR2 as YNFKEQ. The length of the CDR3 is 16 residues. As DNA, the CDR3 is TGTGCCAGCAGCCAAAAAGACGGACAGGGGCGGGAGACCCAGTACTTC. Residues: CASSQKDGQGRETQYF.

This rearrangement joins TRBV9 to TRBJ2-1; 11 bases fit TRBD2. With 0 bases clipped from V and 0 bases from J, the junction kept 5 bases outside the gene matches. Germline V gene lookup returns CDR1 SGDLS and CDR2 YYNGEE. The CDR3 sequence is 18 residues long. CDR3 sequence (DNA): TGTGCCAGCAGCGTAGAAACTAGCGGGGGCAGCTCCTACAATGAGCAGTTCTTC. This codes for CASSVETSGGSSYNEQFF.

The rearrangement links TRBV4-2 to TRBJ2-5; 8 bases map to TRBD2. This CDR3 is 15 amino acids long. Per the germline V gene, CDR1 is LGHNA and CDR2 is YNFKEQ. Unmatched junction bases numbered 4, after V lost 4 bases and J lost 0 bases. CDR3 nucleotides: TGTGCCAGCAGCCGGGCTAGCGGGCACCAAGAGACCCAGTACTTC. It codes for CASSRASGHQETQYF.